These 16 T cell receptor beta chains were sequenced from one sample in a study of T cells expressing NK-cell markers. TCRdb re-called the 5' RACE reads and shows each CDR3 protein once, DNA omitted. This table lists some 500,000 distinct CDR3 sequences. The sample was blood T cells: a sorted CD56 or NKG2C T cell subset, CD4+ or CD8+ T cells, or bulk PBMC T cells (not recorded which). The origin of the receptors is a woman aged 50 to 60 in good health.

CDR3 loop: CASSLGVGNEQFF. V gene TRBV12-3 or TRBV12-4 combines with J gene TRBJ2-1. The CDR3 consists of 13 residues.

The rearrangement links TRBV20-1 to TRBJ2-1; TCRdb proposes TRBD2, but this gene call is untestable without DNA. Per the germline V gene, CDR1 is DFQATT and CDR2 is SNEGSKA (reference sequence). The length of the CDR3 is 16 residues. CDR3 loop: CSAPKKAGGLYNEQFF.

This chain joins TRBV20-1 and TRBJ2-3. Germline V CDR1 and CDR2: DFQATT, SNEGSKA (reference sequence). The CDR3 covers 15 residues. This chain's CDR3 is CSARDAGPSGDTQYF.

The rearrangement links TRBV20-1 to TRBJ1-6; TCRdb lists TRBD1, though no DNA is available to test this call. CDR3 length: 13 amino acids. Germline V gives CDR1 DFQATT, CDR2 SNEGSKA (reference sequence). The chain's CDR3 is CSARVGAGRGLHF.

The CDR3 region is CASSRLVRGTPSYEQYF. This chain joins TRBV4-1 and TRBJ2-7; TCRdb proposes TRBD1, but this gene call is untestable without DNA. This CDR3 contains 17 residues. Looked up from germline, CDR1 is MGHRA and CDR2 is YSYEKL.

V is TRBV2 and J is TRBJ2-1. Per the germline V gene, CDR1 is SNHLY and CDR2 is FYNNEI. The CDR3 extends over 12 amino acids. CDR3 sequence reads: CASRDTTNEQFF.

This chain links TRBV5-1 with TRBJ2-1; the TCRdb D gene call, TRBD2, has no DNA to confirm it. The germline gives CDR1 SGHRS, CDR2 YFSETQ. The CDR3 totals 14 residues. The CDR3 is CASSLKQRGNEQFF.

The chain has TRBV11-2 and TRBJ2-1; TCRdb names TRBD1, which stays unverified in the absence of DNA. Germline-derived CDR1 and CDR2 are SGHAT and FQNNGV. The CDR3 extends over 15 amino acids. This CDR3 is CASSAQVSSYNEQFF. Full variable domain (missing parts from reference TRBV11-2 and TRBJ2-1): EAGVAQSPRYKIIEKRQSVAFWCNPISGHATLYWYQQILGQGPKLLIQFQNNGVVDDSQLPKDRFSAERLKGVDSTLKIQPAKLEDSAVYLCASSAQVSSYNEQFFGPGTRLTVL.

The chain has TRBV5-5 and TRBJ1-5; TCRdb gives TRBD1 as the D gene, but with no DNA this cannot be confirmed. This CDR3 has 16 amino acids. Germline V CDR1 and CDR2: SGHKS, YYEKEE (reference sequence). The CDR3 spells CASSLGGGVDYQPQHF.

The V and J genes are TRBV19 and TRBJ2-4; TCRdb proposes TRBD1, but this gene call is untestable without DNA. Germline V gene sequence: CDR1 LNHDA, CDR2 SQIVND (reference sequence). The CDR3 has 17 amino acids. The CDR3: CASSSRVSPLAKNIQYF.

This rearrangement joins TRBV27 to TRBJ2-1; the D call of TRBD2 rests on TCRdb alone, since no DNA is present to check it. The CDR3 is made up of 16 amino acids. CDR1 is MNHEY, CDR2 SMNVEV, per germline (reference sequence). CDR3 loop: CASSFPTSLGYNEQFF.

The chain has TRBV7-9 and TRBJ2-3. The CDR3 contains 14 residues. Germline CDR1 SEHNR, CDR2 FQNEAQ (reference sequence). The CDR3: CASSLALSTDTQYF. Combining the CDR3 with reference TRBV7-9 and TRBJ2-3 gives the whole variable domain DTGVSQNPRHKITKRGQNVTFRCDPISEHNRLYWYRQTLGQGPEFLTYFQNEAQLEKSRLLSDRFSAERPKGSFSTLEIQRTEQGDSAMYLCASSLALSTDTQYFGPGTRLTVL.

This chain links TRBV20-1 with TRBJ2-1. The length of the CDR3 is 15 residues. Per the germline V gene, CDR1 is DFQATT and CDR2 is SNEGSKA (reference sequence). The CDR3 here is CSARDLQTQNNEQFF.

The chain carries TRBV18 and TRBJ2-5. CDR1 and CDR2 (germline): KGHSH, LQKENI. The CDR3 is 14 amino acids. The CDR3 is CASATSGGKETQYF.

V and J are TRBV7-9 and TRBJ2-7; TCRdb designates TRBD2, a call that cannot be tested without DNA. Germline V gene sequence: CDR1 SEHNR, CDR2 FQNEAQ (reference sequence). CDR3 size: 16 residues. The CDR3 sequence: CASSWSGTSKSWEQYF.

The chain employs TRBV10-3 and TRBJ2-1; TCRdb's D call, TRBD2, is unchecked because there is no DNA. This CDR3 contains 14 residues. Germline V CDR1 and CDR2: ENHRY, SYGVKD. CDR3 loop: CAIRPGLENNEQFF.